Listed below are T cell receptor beta chains from one sample, sequenced in a study of cytomegalovirus exposure and HLA in healthy donors. Some clones are missing from TCRdb's copy, which holds only in-frame ones; the method was immunoSEQ multiplex PCR. The sample shows around 350,000 clones, 70% to 90% of them seen only once. The sample taken for sequencing was PBMCs. Source of these receptors: a woman aged 18 to 35 in good health and CMV-seronegative. Both conserved end residues are part of each CDR3. Fields, in order: D gene, clone size, J gene, V gene, CDR3 protein, CDR3 DNA. D genes are given only for firm matches. Size is stated for part of the rows, as once, few or many counts, or as a class when the clone is expanded.

>TRBD1|-|TRBJ2-3|TRBV27
CASTYYGTDTDTQYF
TGTGCCAGCACCTATTACGGGACAGACACAGATACGCAGTATTTT
>-|few|TRBJ1-1|TRBV2
CASSEELNTEAFF
TGTGCCAGCAGTGAAGAGCTGAACACTGAAGCTTTCTTT
>TRBD1|-|TRBJ1-2|TRBV18
CASSMDRGTRSEGYTF
TGTGCCAGCTCGATGGACAGGGGGACCCGAAGTGAAGGCTACACCTTC
>TRBD1|-|TRBJ1-1|TRBV28
CASSGQGPINTEAFF
TGTGCCAGCAGTGGACAGGGGCCGATTAACACTGAAGCTTTCTTT
>TRBD2|-|TRBJ2-7|TRBV7-2
CASTAYGSGSGEQYF
TGTGCCAGCACAGCTTACGGTAGCGGGAGTGGCGAGCAGTACTTC
>-|-|TRBJ2-7|TRBV6-1
CASSGWASYEQYF
TGTGCCAGCAGTGGTTGGGCCTCCTACGAGCAGTACTTC
>TRBD1|-|TRBJ2-4|TRBV19
CASSRGQGGDKNIQYF
TGTGCCAGTAGTAGGGGACAGGGTGGCGACAAAAACATTCAGTACTTC
>TRBD2|-|TRBJ2-3|TRBV6-5
CASIGLADGTQYF
TGTGCCAGCATAGGACTAGCGGACGGTACGCAGTATTTT
>TRBD1|-|TRBJ2-7|TRBV6-1
CASRPGQVRRQYF
TGTGCCAGCAGACCCGGACAGGTCCGGAGGCAGTACTTC
>TRBD2|-|TRBJ2-5|TRBV19
CASKAGPGETQYF
TGTGCCAGTAAAGCGGGGCCTGGGGAGACCCAGTACTTC
>-|-|TRBJ1-1|TRBV4-1
CASSQGPGEMSTEAFF
TGCGCCAGCAGCCAAGGACCAGGGGAGATGTCCACTGAAGCTTTCTTT
>-|-|TRBJ2-7|TRBV5-6
CASSWAEDSRDEQYF
TGTGCCAGCAGCTGGGCGGAGGACAGCCGGGACGAGCAGTACTTC
>-|few|TRBJ1-1|TRBV27
CASSYSQNTEAFF
TGTGCCAGCAGTTACAGTCAGAACACTGAAGCTTTCTTT
>-|-|TRBJ1-3|TRBV18
CASSPAGSGNTIYF
TGTGCCAGCTCACCAGCGGGCTCTGGAAACACCATATATTTT
>-|-|TRBJ1-2|TRBV28
CASSLGGAPRSNYGYTF
TGTGCCAGCAGTTTGGGGGGGGCTCCCCGCTCTAACTATGGCTACACCTTC
>-|-|TRBJ2-2|TRBV7-8
CASSLANRVGNTGELFF
TGTGCCAGCAGCTTAGCGAACAGGGTGGGAAACACCGGGGAGCTGTTTTTT
>TRBD2|-|TRBJ2-2|TRBV7-3
CASSSGLASGELFF
TGTGCCAGCAGCTCGGGACTAGCGTCCGGGGAGCTGTTTTTT
>TRBD2|-|TRBJ2-1|TRBV2
CASSEMGLAANEQFF
TGTGCCAGCAGTGAAATGGGACTAGCTGCCAATGAGCAGTTCTTC
>-|-|TRBJ2-3|TRBV27
CASRTTGSTDTQYF
TGTGCCAGCAGAACCACAGGTAGCACAGATACGCAGTATTTT
>-|-|TRBJ1-2|TRBV19
CASSIEGNGRRNYGYTF
TGTGCCAGTAGTATCGAGGGAAACGGGAGACGTAACTATGGCTACACCTTC
>TRBD1|-|TRBJ2-7|TRBV5-1
CASSLQGTEYEQYF
TGCGCCAGCAGCCTGCAAGGGACAGAATACGAGCAGTACTTC
>-|-|TRBJ2-7|TRBV6-5
CASSYSMEGVRPEQYF
TGTGCCAGCAGTTACTCGATGGAAGGAGTGCGGCCCGAGCAGTACTTC
>-|-|TRBJ1-1|TRBV19
CASSIQPYSMNTEAFF
TGTGCCAGTAGTATTCAGCCATACAGCATGAACACTGAAGCTTTCTTT
>-|-|TRBJ1-2|TRBV2
CASTSFGWSNYGYTF
TGTGCCAGCACCTCTTTCGGTTGGTCAAACTATGGCTACACCTTC
>TRBD2|-|TRBJ2-3|TRBV19
CASSIKGTSNPDTQYF
TGTGCCAGTAGTATCAAGGGGACTAGTAACCCAGATACGCAGTATTTT
>TRBD2|-|TRBJ2-7|TRBV28
CATLVSSGRPNSQQYF
TGTGCCACCCTAGTCTCCAGCGGGAGGCCTAATTCGCAGCAGTACTTC
>-|-|TRBJ2-1|TRBV27
CASGWDKQFF
TGTGCCAGCGGGTGGGACAAGCAGTTCTTC
>TRBD2|once|TRBJ2-5|TRBV5-1
CASSLREGPGETQYF
TGCGCCAGCAGCTTGCGGGAGGGCCCGGGGGAGACCCAGTACTTC
>TRBD1|-|TRBJ2-7|TRBV7-7
CASSLRQGPTYEQYF
TGTGCCAGCAGCTTGCGACAGGGCCCCACCTACGAGCAGTACTTC
>TRBD1|-|TRBJ2-7|TRBV5-4
CASSPQRQGANEQYF
TGTGCCAGCAGCCCCCAGCGGCAGGGGGCCAACGAGCAGTACTTC
>-|-|TRBJ2-7|TRBV29-1
CSVVPGRAYEQYF
TGCAGCGTCGTCCCGGGAAGGGCCTACGAGCAGTACTTC
>-|-|TRBJ1-1|TRBV2
CASSEALVGSRYGAFF
TGTGCCAGCAGTGAAGCTTTGGTCGGTAGCCGCTACGGAGCTTTCTTT
>-|-|TRBJ1-1|TRBV7-9
CASSPEALRTEAFF
TGTGCCAGCAGCCCTGAGGCGTTAAGGACTGAAGCTTTCTTT
>TRBD2|-|TRBJ2-5|TRBV5-1
CASSSGTSGRARETQYF
TGCGCCAGCAGCTCGGGGACTAGCGGGAGGGCCCGGGAGACCCAGTACTTC
>TRBD1|-|TRBJ2-7|TRBV9
CASSKGQGKTYEQYF
TGTGCCAGCAGCAAAGGACAGGGTAAAACCTACGAGCAGTACTTC
>-|-|TRBJ2-3|TRBV27
CASLHEDNLISTDTQYF
TGTGCCAGCCTTCACGAGGACAACCTGATTAGCACAGATACGCAGTATTTT
>-|-|TRBJ1-6|TRBV6-1
CASSLRGLGDSPLHF
TGTGCCAGCAGTCTACGTGGGTTGGGAGATTCACCCCTCCACTTT
>TRBD2|once|TRBJ2-2|TRBV7-2
CASSALGGITNTGELFF
TGTGCCAGCAGCGCTCTGGGGGGGATTACGAACACCGGGGAGCTGTTTTTT
>-|-|TRBJ2-1|TRBV28
CASSLLLRGNEQFF
TGTGCCAGCAGTTTACTTCTTCGGGGAAATGAGCAGTTCTTC
>-|-|TRBJ2-4|TRBV28
CASSPPRRQAKNIQYF
TGTGCCAGCAGCCCACCTAGGAGGCAAGCCAAAAACATTCAGTACTTC
>-|-|TRBJ2-3|TRBV4-2
CASSQPLYADTQYF
TGTGCCAGCAGCCAACCACTATATGCGGATACGCAGTATTTT
>TRBD2|-|TRBJ2-1|TRBV11-2
CASSFPGTSGSYNEQFF
TGTGCCAGCAGCTTTCCCGGCACTAGCGGGAGCTACAATGAGCAGTTCTTC
>-|-|TRBJ2-3|TRBV28
CASIRGGSMNTQYF
TGTGCCAGCATTCGTGGGGGGAGCATGAATACGCAGTATTTT
>-|-|TRBJ2-7|TRBV4-1
CASSQAHADSYEQYF
TGCGCCAGCAGCCAAGCCCACGCGGACTCCTACGAGCAGTACTTC
>-|-|TRBJ1-1|TRBV7-9
CASSLTMGISAEAFF
TGTGCCAGCAGCCTCACCATGGGAATTAGCGCTGAAGCTTTCTTT
>-|-|TRBJ1-3|TRBV5-1
CASSFNGDSGNTIYF
TGCGCCAGCAGCTTCAACGGGGACTCTGGAAACACCATATATTTT
>-|-|TRBJ2-6|TRBV15
CATSLAGEGAVGANVLTF
TGTGCCACCAGCTTGGCCGGCGAGGGCGCGGTCGGGGCCAACGTCCTGACTTTC
>TRBD2|-|TRBJ2-1|TRBV4-2
CASSLGLAGVGDEQFF
TGTGCCAGCTCCCTGGGACTAGCGGGAGTTGGCGATGAGCAGTTCTTC
>-|-|TRBJ1-2|TRBV6-5
CASSYSTGPIHF
TGTGCCAGCAGTTACTCAACAGGCCCGATTCACTTC
>-|-|TRBJ2-7|TRBV29-1
CSVEASGEWGVYGPIYSYEQYF
TGCAGCGTTGAAGCTTCGGGGGAATGGGGGGTATACGGACCGATCTACTCCTACGAGCAGTACTTC